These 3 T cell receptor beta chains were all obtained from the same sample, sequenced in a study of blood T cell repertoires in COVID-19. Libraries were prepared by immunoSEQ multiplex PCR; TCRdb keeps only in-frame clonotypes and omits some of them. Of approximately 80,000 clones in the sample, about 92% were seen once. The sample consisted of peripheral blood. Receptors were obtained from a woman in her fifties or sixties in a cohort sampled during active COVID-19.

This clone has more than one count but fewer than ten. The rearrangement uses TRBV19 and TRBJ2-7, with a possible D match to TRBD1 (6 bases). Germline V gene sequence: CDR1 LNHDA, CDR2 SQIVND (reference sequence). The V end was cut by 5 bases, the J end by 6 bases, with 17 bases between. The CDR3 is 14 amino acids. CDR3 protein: CASSPSGTHGEQYF. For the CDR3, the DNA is TGTGCCAGTAGTCCTTCCGGGACACACGGCGAGCAGTACTTC. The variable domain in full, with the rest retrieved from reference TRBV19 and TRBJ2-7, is DGGITQSPKYLFRKEGQNVTLSCEQNLNHDAMYWYRQDPGQGLRLIYYSQIVNDFQKGDIAEGYSVSREKKESFPLTVTSAQKNPTAFYLCASSPSGTHGEQYFGPGTRLTVT.

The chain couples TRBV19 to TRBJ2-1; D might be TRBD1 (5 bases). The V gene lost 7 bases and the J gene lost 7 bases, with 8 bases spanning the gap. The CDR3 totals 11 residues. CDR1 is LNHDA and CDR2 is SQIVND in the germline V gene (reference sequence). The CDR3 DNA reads TGTGCCAGTAATGCAGGGAATGAGCAGTTCTTC. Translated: CASNAGNEQFF.

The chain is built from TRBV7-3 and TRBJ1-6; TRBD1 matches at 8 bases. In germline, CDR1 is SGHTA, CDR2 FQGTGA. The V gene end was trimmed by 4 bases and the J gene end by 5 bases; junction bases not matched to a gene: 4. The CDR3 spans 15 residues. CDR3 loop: CASSSQGGNNSPLHF. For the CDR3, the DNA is TGTGCCAGCAGCTCACAGGGGGGGAATAATTCACCCCTCCACTTT.